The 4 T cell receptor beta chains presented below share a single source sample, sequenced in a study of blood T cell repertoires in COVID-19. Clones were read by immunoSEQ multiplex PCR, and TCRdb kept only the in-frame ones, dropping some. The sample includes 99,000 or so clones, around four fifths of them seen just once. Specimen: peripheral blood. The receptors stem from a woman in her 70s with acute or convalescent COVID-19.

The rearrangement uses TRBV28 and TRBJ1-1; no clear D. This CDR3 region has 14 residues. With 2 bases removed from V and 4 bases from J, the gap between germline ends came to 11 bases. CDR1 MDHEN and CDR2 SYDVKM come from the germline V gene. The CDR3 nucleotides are TGTGCCAGCAGTTTAACCCAAGCCTCCACTGAAGCTTTCTTT. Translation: CASSLTQASTEAFF.

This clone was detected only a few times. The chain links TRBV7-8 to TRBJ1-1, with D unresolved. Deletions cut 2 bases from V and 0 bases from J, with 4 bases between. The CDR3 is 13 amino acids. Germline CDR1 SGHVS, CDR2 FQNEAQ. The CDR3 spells CASSLSMNTEAFF. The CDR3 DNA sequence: TGTGCCAGCAGCTTATCTATGAACACTGAAGCTTTCTTT. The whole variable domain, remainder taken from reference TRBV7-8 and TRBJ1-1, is GAGVSQSPRYKVAKRGQDVALRCDPISGHVSLFWYQQALGQGPEFLTYFQNEAQLDKSGLPSDRFFAERPEGSVSTLKIQRTQQEDSAVYLCASSLSMNTEAFFGQGTRLTVV.

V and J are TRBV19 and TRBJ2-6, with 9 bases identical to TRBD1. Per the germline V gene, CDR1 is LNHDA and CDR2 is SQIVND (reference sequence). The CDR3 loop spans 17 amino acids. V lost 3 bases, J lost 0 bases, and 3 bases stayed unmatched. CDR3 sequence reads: CASSMGQGVSGANVLTF. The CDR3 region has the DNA TGTGCCAGTAGTATGGGACAGGGAGTCTCTGGGGCCAACGTCCTGACTTTC.

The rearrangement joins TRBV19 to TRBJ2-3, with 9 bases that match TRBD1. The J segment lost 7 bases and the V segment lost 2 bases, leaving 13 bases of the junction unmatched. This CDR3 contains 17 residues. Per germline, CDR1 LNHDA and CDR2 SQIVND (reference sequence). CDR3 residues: CASSIISGGQGRNTQYF. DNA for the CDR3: TGTGCCAGTAGTATAATTTCCGGCGGACAGGGGAGAAATACGCAGTATTTT.